This TCR beta chain was recovered during a study of blood T cells in healthy people across ages. This clonotype was seen only a few times. Its matching antigen is unknown. Findings of the study overall: Underestimates were what the diversity estimates from one million T cells were considered to be. Donors of long life had a larger count of naive CD4+ cells and greater diversity than aged donors.

A second PCR of 7 to 11 cycles used a sample-barcoded 5' primer and a J-beta primer mix. TCRdb reprocessed the 5' RACE reads via MiXCR and lists one record per CDR3 protein. The sample has around 1,000,000 distinct CDR3 sequences, around two fifths seen once; the top ten hold less than 15%. The CDR3 contains 20 residues. The V gene end was trimmed by 4 bases and the J gene end by 2 bases; junction bases not matched to a gene: 17. Germline V gene sequence: CDR1 SGHDN, CDR2 FVKESK. For every donor, a draw yielded about 10 milliliters of peripheral blood. The chain uses TRBV14 and TRBJ2-3, with TRBD2 matching over 11 bases. The receptor was isolated from a man aged 18-30 years in good health. The sample taken for sequencing was blood. CDR3 sequence (DNA): TGTGCCAGCAGCCGAACGTGGACTAGCGGGTTCGACTCGATCACAGATACGCAGTATTTT. It codes for CASSRTWTSGFDSITDTQYF. The whole variable domain, filled in from reference TRBV14 and TRBJ2-3, reads EAGVTQFPSHSVIEKGQTVTLRCDPISGHDNLYWYRRVMGKEIKFLLHFVKESKQDESGMPNNRFLAERTGGTYSTLKVQPAELEDSGVYFCASSRTWTSGFDSITDTQYFGPGTRLTVL.